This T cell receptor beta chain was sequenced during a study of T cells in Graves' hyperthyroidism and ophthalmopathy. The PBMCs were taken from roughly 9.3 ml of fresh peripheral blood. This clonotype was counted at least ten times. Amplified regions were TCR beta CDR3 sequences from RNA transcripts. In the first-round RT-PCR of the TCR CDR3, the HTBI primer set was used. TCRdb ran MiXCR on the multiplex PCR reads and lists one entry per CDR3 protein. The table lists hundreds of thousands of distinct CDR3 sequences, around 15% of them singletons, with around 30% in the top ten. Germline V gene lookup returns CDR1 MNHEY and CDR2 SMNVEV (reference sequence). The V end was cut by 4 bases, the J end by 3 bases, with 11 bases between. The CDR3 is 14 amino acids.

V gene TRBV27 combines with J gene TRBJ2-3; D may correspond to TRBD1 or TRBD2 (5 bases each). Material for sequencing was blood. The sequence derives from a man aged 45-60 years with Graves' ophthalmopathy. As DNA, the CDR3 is TGTGCCAGCAGTTCGGGACGTGCAACAGATACGCAGTATTTT. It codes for CASSSGRATDTQYF.